This record concerns one T cell receptor beta chain sequence. This sample is part of a study of blood T cell repertoires in COVID-19. Study overall: Acute and convalescent COVID-19 specimens originated in the United States, Italy and Spain. T cells, B-cell-depleted T cells, or PBMCs provided the cDNA or gDNA that served as material.

Profiled with immunoSEQ multiplex PCR; TCRdb holds only in-frame clones, not every one. The top ten hold approximately 5% of the sample, which has tens of thousands of clones, 88% seen once. Sequenced sample: peripheral blood. The receptor was isolated from a woman in her 70s with active COVID-19.

The CDR3 DNA follows: TGTGCCATCAGTGAGCTCAGGGGGGAGCTTAATCAGCCCCAGCATTTT. It yields the protein CAISELRGELNQPQHF. The V call is TRBV10-3, the J call TRBJ1-5, with 7 nucleotides matching TRBD1. Germline CDR1 and CDR2: ENHRY and SYGVKD. The CDR3 totals 16 residues. With V trimmed by 2 bases and J by 4 bases, 8 bases remained unmatched.